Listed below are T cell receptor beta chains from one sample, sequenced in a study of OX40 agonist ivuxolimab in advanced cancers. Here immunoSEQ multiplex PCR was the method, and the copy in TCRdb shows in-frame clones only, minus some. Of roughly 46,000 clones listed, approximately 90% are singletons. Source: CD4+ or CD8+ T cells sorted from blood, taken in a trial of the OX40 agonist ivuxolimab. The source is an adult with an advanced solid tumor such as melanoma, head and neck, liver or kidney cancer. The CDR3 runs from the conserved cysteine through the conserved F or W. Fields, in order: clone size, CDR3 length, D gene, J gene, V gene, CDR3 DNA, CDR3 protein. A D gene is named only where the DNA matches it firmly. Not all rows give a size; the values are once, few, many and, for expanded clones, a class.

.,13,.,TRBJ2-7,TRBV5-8,TGTGCCAGCAGCGCCGACAGATCCTACGAGCAGTACTTC,CASSADRSYEQYF
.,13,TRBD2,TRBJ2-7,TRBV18,TGTGCCAGCTCACCGCCGGGGGGGTACGAGCAGTACTTC,CASSPPGGYEQYF
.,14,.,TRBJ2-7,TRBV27,TGTGCCAGCAGTCCATACCGAGCGCCCTACGAGCAGTACTTC,CASSPYRAPYEQYF
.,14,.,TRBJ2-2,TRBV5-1,TGCGCCAGCAAATGGAGAGTTGAGACCGGGGAGCTGTTTTTT,CASKWRVETGELFF
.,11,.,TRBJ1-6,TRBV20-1,TGCAGTGCTAGGTACGGTTCACCCCTCCACTTT,CSARYGSPLHF
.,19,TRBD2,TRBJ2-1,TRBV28,TGTGCCAGCAGTGGAGGACTAGCGGGAGCGAGATACTCCTACAATGAGCAGTTCTTC,CASSGGLAGARYSYNEQFF
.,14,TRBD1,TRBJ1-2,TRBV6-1,TGTGCCAGCACCCTTGGCAGGGGGAACAATGGCTACACCTTC,CASTLGRGNNGYTF
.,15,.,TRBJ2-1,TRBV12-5,TGTGCTAGTGGCCCTGGACAGACCTCCTACAATGAGCAGTTCTTC,CASGPGQTSYNEQFF
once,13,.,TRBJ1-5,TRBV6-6,TGTGCCAGTCTACAGGGCCTAGGTCAGCCCCAGCATTTT,CASLQGLGQPQHF
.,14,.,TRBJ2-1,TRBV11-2,TGTGCCAGCAGCTTTGGACGGACCTACAATGAGCAGTTCTTC,CASSFGRTYNEQFF
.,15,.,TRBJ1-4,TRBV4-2,TGTGCCAGCAGCCAAGCGGCACAGACTAATGAAAAACTGTTTTTT,CASSQAAQTNEKLFF
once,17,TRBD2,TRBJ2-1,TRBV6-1,TGTGCCAGCAGTGAAAGGGTGAGCGGGATGTCAGGAGGTGAGCAGTTCTTC,CASSERVSGMSGGEQFF
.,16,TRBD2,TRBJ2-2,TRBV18,TGTGCCAGCTCCCCCCTGAGGACTAGTACGACCGGGGAGCTGTTTTTT,CASSPLRTSTTGELFF
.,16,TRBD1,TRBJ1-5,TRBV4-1,TGCGCCAGCAGCCAAGGCGCGGGACAGACCTATCAGCCCCAGCATTTT,CASSQGAGQTYQPQHF
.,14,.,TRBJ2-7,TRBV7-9,TGTGCCAGCAGCCGACTAGTCGGGGCCCACGAGCAGTACTTC,CASSRLVGAHEQYF
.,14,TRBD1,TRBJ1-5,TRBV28,TGTGCCAGCAGTTTACAGGGGGACCCTCAGCCCCAGCATTTT,CASSLQGDPQPQHF
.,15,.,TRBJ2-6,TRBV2,TGTGCCAGCAGTGAAGTGGCCTTCGGGGCCAACGTCCTGACTTTC,CASSEVAFGANVLTF
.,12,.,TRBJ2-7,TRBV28,TGTGCCAGCACCCACCGGGGCTACGAGCAGTACTTC,CASTHRGYEQYF
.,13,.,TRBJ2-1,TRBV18,TGTGCCAGCTCACCCAGTCCCGGCAATGAGCAGTTCTTC,CASSPSPGNEQFF
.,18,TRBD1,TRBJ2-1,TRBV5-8,TGTGCCAGCAGCGACCCAGGATACGACAGGGGCCGTAATAATGAGCAGTTCTTC,CASSDPGYDRGRNNEQFF
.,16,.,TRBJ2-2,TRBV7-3,TGTGCCAGCAGCGTTTCTTTAGCGGCGAACACCGGGGAGCTGTTTTTT,CASSVSLAANTGELFF
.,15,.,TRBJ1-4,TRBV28,TGTGCCAGCGGCTGGACAGCCCCAACTAATGAAAAACTGTTTTTT,CASGWTAPTNEKLFF
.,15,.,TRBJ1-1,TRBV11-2,TGTGCCAGCAGCCAGATGGCCCAGGGTCGGCCTGAAGCTTTCTTT,CASSQMAQGRPEAFF
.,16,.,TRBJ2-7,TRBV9,TGTGCCAGCAGCGTAGCCTACAGGGCCGGAGCTTACGAGCAGTACTTC,CASSVAYRAGAYEQYF
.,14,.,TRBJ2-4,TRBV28,TGTGCCAGCAGTCTAGCGCTAGCCAAAAACATTCAGTACTTC,CASSLALAKNIQYF
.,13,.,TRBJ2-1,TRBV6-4,TGTGCCAGCAGTGACGCACGAACGGGGGAGCAGTTCTTC,CASSDARTGEQFF
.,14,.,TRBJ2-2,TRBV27,TGTGCCAGCAGTACGCACCGGGGGACCGGGGAGCTGTTTTTT,CASSTHRGTGELFF
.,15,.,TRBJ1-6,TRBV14,TGTGCCAGCAGCCAAGAGTGGAATCCCCGGACGGGCCTCCACTTT,CASSQEWNPRTGLHF
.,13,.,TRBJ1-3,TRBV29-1,TGCAGCGTTGAAGGGGAGGGGCGAAACACCATATATTTT,CSVEGEGRNTIYF
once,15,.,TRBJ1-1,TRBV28,TGTGCCAGCAGTTTATGGGGCAGGGGAAGGACTGAAGCTTTCTTT,CASSLWGRGRTEAFF
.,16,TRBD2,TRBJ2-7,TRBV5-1,TGCGCCAGCAGCCTATCCGGGGGTAGCGGGACCGCGCAGCAGTACTTC,CASSLSGGSGTAQQYF
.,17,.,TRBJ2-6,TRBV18,TGTGCCAGCTCACGGGTTGGCCAAAACTCTGGGGCCAACGTCCTGACTTTC,CASSRVGQNSGANVLTF
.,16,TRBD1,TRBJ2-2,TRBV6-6,TGTGCCAGCAGTTCCACGACAGGGAAGAACACCGGGGAGCTGTTTTTT,CASSSTTGKNTGELFF
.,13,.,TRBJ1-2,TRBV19,TGTGCCAGTAGTACCATGCGGGGCGCTGGCTACACCTTC,CASSTMRGAGYTF
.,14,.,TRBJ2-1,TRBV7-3,TGTGCCAGCAGCACCTCGGGGCAGGTCGGTGAGCAGTTCTTC,CASSTSGQVGEQFF
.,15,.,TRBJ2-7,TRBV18,TGTGCCAGCTCACCATGGCGGGACACCTCCTACGAGCAGTACTTC,CASSPWRDTSYEQYF
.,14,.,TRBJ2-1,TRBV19,TGTGCCAGTAGTAACTGGGGGAGTGGTGATGAGCAGTTCTTC,CASSNWGSGDEQFF
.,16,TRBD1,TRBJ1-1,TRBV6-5,TGTGCCAGCAGTTACTCAACGACAGGGTCACGCACTGAAGCTTTCTTT,CASSYSTTGSRTEAFF
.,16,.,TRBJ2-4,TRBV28,TGTGCCAGCAGTTTATGGGGGGGTCTAGCCAAAAACATTCAGTACTTC,CASSLWGGLAKNIQYF
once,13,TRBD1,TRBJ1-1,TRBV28,TGTGCCAGCAGCCACAGGGGGAACACTGAAGCTTTCTTT,CASSHRGNTEAFF
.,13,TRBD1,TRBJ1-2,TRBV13,TGTGCCAGCAGCCTTCGACAGGGCAGTGGCTACACCTTC,CASSLRQGSGYTF
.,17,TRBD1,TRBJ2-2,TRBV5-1,TGCGCCAGCAGCCGAGGTGGGACAGGGGATGTCGGCGGGGAGCTGTTTTTT,CASSRGGTGDVGGELFF